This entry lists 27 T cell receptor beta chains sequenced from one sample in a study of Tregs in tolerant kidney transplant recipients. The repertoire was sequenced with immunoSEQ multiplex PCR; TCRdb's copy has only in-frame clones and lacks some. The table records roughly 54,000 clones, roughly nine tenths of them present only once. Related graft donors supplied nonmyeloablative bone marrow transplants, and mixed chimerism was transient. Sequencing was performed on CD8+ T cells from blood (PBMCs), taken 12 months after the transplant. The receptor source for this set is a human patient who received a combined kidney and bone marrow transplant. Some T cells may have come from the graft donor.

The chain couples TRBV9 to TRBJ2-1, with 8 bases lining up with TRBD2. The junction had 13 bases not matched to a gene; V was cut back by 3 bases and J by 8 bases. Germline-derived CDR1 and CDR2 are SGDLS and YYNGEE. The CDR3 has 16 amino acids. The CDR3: CASSAPPSGRGYEQFF. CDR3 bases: TGTGCCAGCAGCGCTCCCCCAAGCGGGAGAGGGTATGAGCAGTTCTTC.

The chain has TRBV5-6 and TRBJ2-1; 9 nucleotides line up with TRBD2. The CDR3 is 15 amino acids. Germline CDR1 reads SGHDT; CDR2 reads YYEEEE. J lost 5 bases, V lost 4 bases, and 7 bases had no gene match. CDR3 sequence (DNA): TGTGCCAGCAGCCCGGGGGGCGGGAGGGACAATGAGCAGTTCTTC. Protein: CASSPGGGRDNEQFF.

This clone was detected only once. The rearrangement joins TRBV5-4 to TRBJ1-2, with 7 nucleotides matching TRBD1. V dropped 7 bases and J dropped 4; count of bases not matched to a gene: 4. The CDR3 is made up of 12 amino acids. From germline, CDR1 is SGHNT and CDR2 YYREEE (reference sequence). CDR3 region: CASHGTAYGYTF. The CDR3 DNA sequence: TGTGCCAGCCACGGGACAGCCTATGGCTACACCTTC.

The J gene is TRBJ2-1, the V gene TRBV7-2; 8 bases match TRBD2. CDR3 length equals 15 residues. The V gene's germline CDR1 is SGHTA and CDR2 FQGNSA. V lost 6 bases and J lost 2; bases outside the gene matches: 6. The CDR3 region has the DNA TGTGCCAGCAGTTTAACTAGCGGCCCCTACAATGAGCAGTTCTTC. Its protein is CASSLTSGPYNEQFF.

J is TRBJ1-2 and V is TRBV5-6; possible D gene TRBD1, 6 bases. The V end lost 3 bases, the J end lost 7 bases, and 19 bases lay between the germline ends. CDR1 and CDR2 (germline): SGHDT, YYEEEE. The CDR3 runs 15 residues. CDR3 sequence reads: CASSSYPTGRGGYTF. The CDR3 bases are TGTGCCAGCAGCTCGTACCCCACAGGGAGGGGTGGCTACACCTTC.

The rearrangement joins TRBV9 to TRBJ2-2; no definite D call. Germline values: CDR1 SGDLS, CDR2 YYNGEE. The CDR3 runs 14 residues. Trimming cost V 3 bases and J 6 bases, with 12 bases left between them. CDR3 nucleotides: TGTGCCAGCAGCGCATACCAGTTGGCCGGGGAGCTGTTTTTT. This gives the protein CASSAYQLAGELFF. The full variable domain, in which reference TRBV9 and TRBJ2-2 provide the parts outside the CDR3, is DSGVTQTPKHLITATGQRVTLRCSPRSGDLSVYWYQQSLDQGLQFLIQYYNGEERAKGNILERFSAQQFPDLHSELNLSSLELGDSALYFCASSAYQLAGELFFGEGSRLTVL.

The DNA of the CDR3 is TGTGCCAGCAGCGTAGAATCGGGGATGACAGGGCTTGAAGCTTTCTTT. It is translated as CASSVESGMTGLEAFF. V usage is TRBV9 and J usage is TRBJ1-1, with TRBD1 matching over 7 bases. The CDR3 totals 16 residues. In germline, CDR1 is SGDLS, CDR2 YYNGEE. V lost 0 bases, J lost 7 bases, and 12 bases stayed unmatched.

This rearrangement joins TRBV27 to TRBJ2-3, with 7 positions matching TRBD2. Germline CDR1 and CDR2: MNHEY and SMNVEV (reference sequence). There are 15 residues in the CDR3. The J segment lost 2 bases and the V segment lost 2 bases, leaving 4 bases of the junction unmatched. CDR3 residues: CASSLRGGDTDTQYF. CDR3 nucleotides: TGTGCCAGCAGTTTACGTGGGGGGGACACAGATACGCAGTATTTT.

The CDR3 nucleotides are TGTGCCAGCAGTGGCAGGGGAAAGGAGACCCAGTACTTC. Its translation is CASSGRGKETQYF. This chain uses TRBV25-1 with TRBJ2-5; D may be TRBD1 (6 bases). Germline CDR1 is MGHDK and CDR2 is SYGVNS. Trimming cost V 4 bases and J 5 bases, with 11 bases left between them. The CDR3 consists of 13 residues.

CDR3 nucleotide sequence: TGCGCCAGCAGCCCCAGCGGGGCCGGCATTCAGTACTTC. Translated: CASSPSGAGIQYF. The V call is TRBV4-1, the J call TRBJ2-4, with TRBD2 identical over 7 bases. Germline-derived CDR1 and CDR2 are MGHRA and YSYEKL. This CDR3 is built from 13 residues. The V and J ends lost 4 bases and 9 bases, in that order; junction bases with no gene match: 6.

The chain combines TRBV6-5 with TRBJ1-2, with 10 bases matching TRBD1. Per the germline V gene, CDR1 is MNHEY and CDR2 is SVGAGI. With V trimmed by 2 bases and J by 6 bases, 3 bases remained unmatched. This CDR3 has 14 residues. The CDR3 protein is CASSYGTGVHGYTF. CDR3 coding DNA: TGTGCCAGCAGTTACGGGACAGGGGTCCATGGCTACACCTTC.

The CDR3 DNA sequence: TGTGCCAGCAGCTTGACAGGGGGCTCCTACGAGCAGTACTTC. As protein: CASSLTGGSYEQYF. The chain has TRBV11-3 and TRBJ2-7, with 9 bases that match TRBD1. With V trimmed by 3 bases and J by 0 bases, 0 bases remained unmatched. CDR3 length: 14 residues. Germline CDR1 SGHNT, CDR2 YENEEA.

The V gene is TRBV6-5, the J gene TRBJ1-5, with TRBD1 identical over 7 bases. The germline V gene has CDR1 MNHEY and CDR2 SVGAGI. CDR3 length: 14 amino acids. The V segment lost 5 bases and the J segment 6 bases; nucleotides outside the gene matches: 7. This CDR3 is CASSNTGVGQPQHF. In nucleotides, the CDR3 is TGTGCCAGCAGTAATACAGGGGTCGGTCAGCCCCAGCATTTT.

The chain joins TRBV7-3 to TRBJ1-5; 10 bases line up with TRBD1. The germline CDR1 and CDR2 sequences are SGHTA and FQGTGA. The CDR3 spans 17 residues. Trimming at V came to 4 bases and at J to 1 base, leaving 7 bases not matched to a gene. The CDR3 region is CASSSKRDRGSNQPQHF. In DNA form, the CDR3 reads TGTGCCAGCAGCTCTAAAAGGGACAGGGGAAGCAATCAGCCCCAGCATTTT.

The CDR3 loop reads CASSLQISGETQYF. The CDR3 nucleotides read TGTGCCAGCAGCCTTCAGATATCCGGGGAGACCCAGTACTTC. V is TRBV4-2 and J is TRBJ2-5, with unresolved D. V lost 4 bases to trimming and J lost 5 bases, with 14 bases between them. The CDR3 is 14 residues long. Looked up from germline, CDR1 is LGHNA and CDR2 is YNFKEQ.

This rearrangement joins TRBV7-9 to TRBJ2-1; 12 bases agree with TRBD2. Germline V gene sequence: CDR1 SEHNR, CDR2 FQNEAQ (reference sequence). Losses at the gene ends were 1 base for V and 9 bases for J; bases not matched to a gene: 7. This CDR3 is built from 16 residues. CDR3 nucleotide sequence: TGTGCCAGCAGCTTAGGCCTAGCGGGAGGGCTGAGTGAGCAGTTCTTC. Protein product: CASSLGLAGGLSEQFF.

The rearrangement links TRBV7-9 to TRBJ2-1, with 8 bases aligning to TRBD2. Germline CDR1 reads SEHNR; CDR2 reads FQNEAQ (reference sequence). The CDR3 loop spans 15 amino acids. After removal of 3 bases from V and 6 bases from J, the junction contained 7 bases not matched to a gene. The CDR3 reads CASSLAQRESNEQFF. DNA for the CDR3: TGTGCCAGCAGCTTGGCCCAGCGGGAGAGCAATGAGCAGTTCTTC.

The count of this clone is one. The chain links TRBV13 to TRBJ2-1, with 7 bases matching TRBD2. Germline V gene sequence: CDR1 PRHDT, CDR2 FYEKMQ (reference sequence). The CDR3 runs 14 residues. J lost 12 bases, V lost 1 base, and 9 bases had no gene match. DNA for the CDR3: TGTGCCAGCAGCTTAGCGGGAGGAGGACGGCGGCAGTTCTTC. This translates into CASSLAGGGRRQFF.

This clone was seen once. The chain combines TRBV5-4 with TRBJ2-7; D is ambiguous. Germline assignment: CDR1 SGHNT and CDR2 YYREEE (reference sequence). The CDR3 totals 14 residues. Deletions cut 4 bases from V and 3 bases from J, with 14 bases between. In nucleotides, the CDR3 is TGTGCCAGCAGCGACGGCCCTCCGGGCTACGAGCAGTACTTC. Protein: CASSDGPPGYEQYF.

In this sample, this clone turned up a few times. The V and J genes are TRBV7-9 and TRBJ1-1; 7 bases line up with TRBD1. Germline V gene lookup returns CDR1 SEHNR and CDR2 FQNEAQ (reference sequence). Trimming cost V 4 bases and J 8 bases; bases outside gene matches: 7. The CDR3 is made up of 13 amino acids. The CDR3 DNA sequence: TGTGCCAGCAGCTCTTACAGGGGTCCCGAAGCTTTCTTT. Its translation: CASSSYRGPEAFF.

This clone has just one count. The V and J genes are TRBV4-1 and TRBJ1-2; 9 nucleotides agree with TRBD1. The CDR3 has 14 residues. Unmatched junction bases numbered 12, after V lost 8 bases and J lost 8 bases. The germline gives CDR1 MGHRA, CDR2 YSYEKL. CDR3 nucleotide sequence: TGCGCCAGCCAGGGACAGGGCGGGATAGGAGGCTACACCTTC. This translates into CASQGQGGIGGYTF.

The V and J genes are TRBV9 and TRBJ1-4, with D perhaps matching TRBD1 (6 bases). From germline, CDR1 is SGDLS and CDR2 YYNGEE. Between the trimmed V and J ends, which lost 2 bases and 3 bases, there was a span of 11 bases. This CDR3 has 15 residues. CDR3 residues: CASSVEGTPNEKLFF. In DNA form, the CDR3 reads TGTGCCAGCAGCGTCGAAGGGACACCTAATGAAAAACTGTTTTTT.

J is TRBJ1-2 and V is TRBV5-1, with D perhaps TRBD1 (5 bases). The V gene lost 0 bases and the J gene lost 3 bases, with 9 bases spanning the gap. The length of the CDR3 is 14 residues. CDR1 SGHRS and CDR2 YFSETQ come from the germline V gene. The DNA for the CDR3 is TGCGCCAGCAGCTTGGGTCAGGGTGACTATGGCTACACCTTC. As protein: CASSLGQGDYGYTF.

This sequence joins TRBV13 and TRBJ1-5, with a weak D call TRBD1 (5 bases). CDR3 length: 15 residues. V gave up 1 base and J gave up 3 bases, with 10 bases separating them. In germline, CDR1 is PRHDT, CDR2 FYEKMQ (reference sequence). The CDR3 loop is CASSLAGGFNQPQHF. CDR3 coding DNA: TGTGCCAGCAGCTTAGCCGGGGGTTTCAATCAGCCCCAGCATTTT.

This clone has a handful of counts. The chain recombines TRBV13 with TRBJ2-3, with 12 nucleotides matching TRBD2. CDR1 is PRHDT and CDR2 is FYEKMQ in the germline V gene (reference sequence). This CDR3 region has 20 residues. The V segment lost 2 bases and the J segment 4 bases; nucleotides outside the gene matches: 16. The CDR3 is CASSLRLAGGRTLGADTQYF. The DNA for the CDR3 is TGTGCCAGCAGCTTAAGGCTAGCGGGAGGGAGAACGTTAGGGGCAGATACGCAGTATTTT.

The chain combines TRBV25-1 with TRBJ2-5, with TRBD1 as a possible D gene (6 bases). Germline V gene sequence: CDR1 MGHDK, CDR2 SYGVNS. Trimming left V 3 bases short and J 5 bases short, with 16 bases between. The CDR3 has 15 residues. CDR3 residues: CASSDQDSFYETQYF. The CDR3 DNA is TGTGCCAGCAGTGACCAGGACAGTTTTTACGAGACCCAGTACTTC.

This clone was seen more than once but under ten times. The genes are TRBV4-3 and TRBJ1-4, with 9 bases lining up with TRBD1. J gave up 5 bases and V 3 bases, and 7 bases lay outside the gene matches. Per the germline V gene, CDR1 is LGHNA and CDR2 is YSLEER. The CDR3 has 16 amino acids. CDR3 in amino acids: CASSHATGTGNEKLFF. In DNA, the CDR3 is TGCGCCAGCAGCCACGCCACCGGGACAGGGAATGAAAAACTGTTTTTT.